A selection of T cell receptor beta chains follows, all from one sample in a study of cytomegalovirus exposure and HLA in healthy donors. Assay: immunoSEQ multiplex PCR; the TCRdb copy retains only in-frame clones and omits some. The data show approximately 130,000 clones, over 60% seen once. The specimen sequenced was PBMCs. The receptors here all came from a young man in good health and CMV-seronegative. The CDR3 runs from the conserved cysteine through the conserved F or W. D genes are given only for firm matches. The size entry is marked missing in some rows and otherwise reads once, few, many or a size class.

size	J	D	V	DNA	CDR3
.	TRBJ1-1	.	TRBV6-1	TGTGCCAGCAGTGAACTAGGACAGAGGAACACTGAAGCTTTCTTT	CASSELGQRNTEAFF
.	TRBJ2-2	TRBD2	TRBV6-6	TGTGCCAGCACCCGGAATAGCGGGGGAAACACCGGGGAGCTGTTTTTT	CASTRNSGGNTGELFF
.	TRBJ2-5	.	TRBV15	TGTGCCACCAACAAATGGGGGGAAGAGACCCAGTACTTC	CATNKWGEETQYF
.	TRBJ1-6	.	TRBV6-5	TGTGCCAGCAGTCTGGACAGCAGACTTTATTCACCCCTCCACTTT	CASSLDSRLYSPLHF
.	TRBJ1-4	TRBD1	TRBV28	TGTGCCAGCACTAAACGTACAGGGGGCCGTAATGAAAAACTGTTTTTT	CASTKRTGGRNEKLFF
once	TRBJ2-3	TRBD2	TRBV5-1	TGCGCCAGCAGCGGGGGCCTAGCGGGAGTAGATACGCAGTATTTC	CASSGGLAGVDTQYF
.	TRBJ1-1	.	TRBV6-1	TGTGCCAGCACCCCTAGACAGCTGAACACTGAAGCTTTCTTT	CASTPRQLNTEAFF
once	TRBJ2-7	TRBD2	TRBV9	TGTGCCAGCAGCCCCGAGGGACTAGCGGATATGAACGAGCAGTACTTC	CASSPEGLADMNEQYF
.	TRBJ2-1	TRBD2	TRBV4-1	TGCGCCAGCAGCCTAACGGGGGGTAACTCCTACAATGAGCAGTTCTTC	CASSLTGGNSYNEQFF
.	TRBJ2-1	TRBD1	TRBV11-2	TGTGCCAGCAGCCTCGGGACAGGGGTCAATGAGCAGTTCTTC	CASSLGTGVNEQFF
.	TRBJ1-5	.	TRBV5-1	TGCGCCAGCAGCCCCGACAGACCTAATCAGCCCCAGCATTTT	CASSPDRPNQPQHF
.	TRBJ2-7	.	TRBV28	TGTGCCAGCAGTTTAACGAGGGAGCAGTACTTC	CASSLTREQYF
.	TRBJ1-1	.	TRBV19	TGTGCCAGCAAACCGAATTTGATAAACAAATTCATGAACACTGAAGCTTTCTTT	CASKPNLINKFMNTEAFF
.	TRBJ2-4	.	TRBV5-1	TGCGCCAGCAGCTTGGACTTAACTTATGGAAACATTCAGTACTTC	CASSLDLTYGNIQYF
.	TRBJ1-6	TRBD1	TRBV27	TGTGCCAGCACCCGAACAGGGGAAAGCTCACCCCTCCACTTT	CASTRTGESSPLHF
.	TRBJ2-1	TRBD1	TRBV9	TGTGCCAGCAGGCGGGGGACAGGGGGCCATGAGCAGTTCTTC	CASRRGTGGHEQFF
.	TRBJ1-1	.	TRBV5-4	TGTGCCAGCAGCTTGGGTCAGATGAACACTGAAGCTTTCTTT	CASSLGQMNTEAFF
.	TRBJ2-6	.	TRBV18	TGTGCCAGCTCACCTAGACTGGTCCCTGGGGCCAACGTCCTGACTTTC	CASSPRLVPGANVLTF
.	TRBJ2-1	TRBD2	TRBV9	TGTGCCAGCAGCTCCCAACTAGCGGGTGCCCACAATGAGCAGTTCTTC	CASSSQLAGAHNEQFF
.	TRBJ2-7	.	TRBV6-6	TGTGCCAGCAGTTCCGGACAGACATCCTACGAGCAGTACTTC	CASSSGQTSYEQYF
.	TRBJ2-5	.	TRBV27	TGTGCCAGCAGTTTAGCGGGAAGGGAAGAGACCCAGTACTTC	CASSLAGREETQYF
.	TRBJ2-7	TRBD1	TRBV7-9	TGTGCCAGCAGGGACAGGAACTACGAGCAGTACTTC	CASRDRNYEQYF
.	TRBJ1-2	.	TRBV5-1	TGCGCCAGCAGCTCCTACAGGGAGAATGGCTACACCTTC	CASSSYRENGYTF
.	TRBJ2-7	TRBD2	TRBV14	TGTGCCAGCAGCGTCGGACTAGCGGGCTATTATAGCTCCTACGAGCAGTACTTC	CASSVGLAGYYSSYEQYF
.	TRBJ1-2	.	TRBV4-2	TGTGCCAGCAGCCAAGTAGGGAACGGGGAGCGAGGCTACACCTTC	CASSQVGNGERGYTF